These T cell receptor beta chains were read from a single sample in a study of graft-versus-host responses after intestinal transplantation. Using immunoSEQ multiplex PCR, the repertoire was profiled, and TCRdb retains in-frame clones only, with some absent. The table lists about 85,000 clones, less than 95% of them singletons, with around 7.6% in the top ten. What these receptors recognize is not known. The sample was unstimulated CD8+ T cells sorted from spleen or lymph node cells, taken before transplant. Receptor source: a human donor who was the organ donor for an intestinal transplant. Each CDR3 is given with its conserved first and last residue. The order of the fields is clone size, V gene, D gene, J gene, CDR3 protein, CDR3 DNA. A D gene is named only where the DNA matches it firmly. Clone size is stated in some rows and not others, as once, few, many or a class when expanded.

-	TRBV11-3	-	TRBJ2-7	CASSPSGRGSYEQYF	TGTGCCAGCAGTCCCTCGGGTAGAGGGTCCTACGAGCAGTACTTC
-	TRBV5-6	TRBD1	TRBJ1-2	CASSPNRGSYYGYTF	TGTGCCAGCAGCCCTAACAGGGGAAGTTACTATGGCTACACCTTC
-	TRBV7-8	-	TRBJ1-1	CASSEAVMNTEAFF	TGTGCCAGCAGCGAGGCAGTTATGAACACTGAAGCTTTCTTT
-	TRBV9	-	TRBJ2-2	CASSVANRLGELFF	TGTGCCAGCAGCGTAGCGAATCGGTTAGGGGAGCTGTTTTTT
-	TRBV6-5	-	TRBJ2-7	CASSWDRLYEQYF	TGTGCCAGCAGCTGGGACCGACTCTACGAGCAGTACTTC
-	TRBV18	-	TRBJ2-2	CASSPYGEVWDTGELFF	TGTGCCAGCTCACCGTATGGAGAGGTGTGGGACACCGGGGAGCTGTTTTTT
-	TRBV6-5	-	TRBJ2-1	CASSYSNEQFF	TGTGCCAGCAGTTACTCGAATGAGCAGTTCTTC
-	TRBV6-7	-	TRBJ2-7	CASSYSRHHRDGAYEQYF	TGTGCCAGCAGTTACTCGAGACATCACCGGGACGGCGCCTACGAGCAGTACTTC
-	TRBV9	TRBD2	TRBJ2-3	CASSAWERGDSYTQYF	TGTGCCAGCAGCGCATGGGAGCGGGGGGATTCTTATACGCAGTATTTT
-	TRBV7-9	-	TRBJ1-2	CASSLEETFSGYGYTF	TGTGCCAGCAGCTTAGAAGAAACCTTTTCGGGCTATGGCTACACCTTC
-	TRBV30	TRBD2	TRBJ2-5	CACRGLAVETQYF	TGTGCCTGTAGGGGACTAGCGGTAGAGACCCAGTACTTC
-	TRBV9	-	TRBJ1-1	CASSGILGVNTEAFF	TGTGCCAGCAGCGGTATCCTTGGGGTGAACACTGAAGCTTTCTTT
once	TRBV6-6	-	TRBJ2-7	CASTSQGSYEQYF	TGTGCCAGTACGTCACAGGGCTCCTACGAGCAGTACTTC
-	TRBV11-3	-	TRBJ2-5	CASSLPRYQETQYF	TGTGCCAGCAGCTTACCCCGGTACCAAGAGACCCAGTACTTC
-	TRBV6-1	-	TRBJ1-5	CASSEEGGSNQPQHF	TGTGCCAGCAGTGAAGAGGGTGGGAGCAATCAGCCCCAGCATTTT
few	TRBV19	-	TRBJ2-6	CASSVNSGANVLTF	TGTGCCAGTAGTGTCAACTCTGGGGCCAACGTCCTGACTTTC